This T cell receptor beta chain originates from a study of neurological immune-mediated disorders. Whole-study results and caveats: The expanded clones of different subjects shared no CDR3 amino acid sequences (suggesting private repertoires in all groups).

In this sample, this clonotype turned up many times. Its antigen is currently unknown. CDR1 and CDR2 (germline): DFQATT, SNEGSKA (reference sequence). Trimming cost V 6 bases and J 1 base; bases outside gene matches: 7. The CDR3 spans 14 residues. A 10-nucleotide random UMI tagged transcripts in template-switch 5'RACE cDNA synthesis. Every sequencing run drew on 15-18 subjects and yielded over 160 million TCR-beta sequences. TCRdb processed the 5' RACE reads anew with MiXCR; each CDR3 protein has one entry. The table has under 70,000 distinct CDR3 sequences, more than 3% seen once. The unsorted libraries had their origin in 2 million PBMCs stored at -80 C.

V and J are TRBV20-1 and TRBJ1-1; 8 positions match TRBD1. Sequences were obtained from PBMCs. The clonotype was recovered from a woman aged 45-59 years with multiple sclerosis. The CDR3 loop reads CSAPDRGRNTEAFF. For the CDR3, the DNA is TGCAGTGCACCCGACAGGGGACGGAACACTGAAGCTTTCTTT.